Each of the 25 T cell receptor beta chains below was sequenced from the same sample in a study of blood T cells in healthy people across ages. Combining a sample-barcoded 5' primer with a J-beta primer mix, a second PCR ran for roughly 7 to 11 cycles. Each CDR3 protein gets one entry after TCRdb re-called the 5' RACE reads with MiXCR. Here the sample spans 1.8 million or so distinct CDR3 sequences, 39% being singletons. Sequencing input: blood. These receptors originate from a human donor in good health.

This chain links TRBV4-1 with TRBJ2-2; 8 bases are a match to TRBD1. This CDR3 region has 15 residues. In germline, CDR1 is MGHRA, CDR2 YSYEKL. Trimming at V came to 5 bases and at J to 6 bases, leaving 8 bases not matched to a gene. The CDR3 DNA reads TGCGCCAGCAGCACACGGACAGGGATGGCCGGGGAGCTGTTTTTT. Protein sequence: CASSTRTGMAGELFF.

V is TRBV20-1 and J is TRBJ2-7; TRBD1 agrees at 9 bases. The DNA end lines up better with TRBJ2-5; the J call may be wrong. The CDR3 is made up of 13 amino acids. CDR1 DFQATT and CDR2 SNEGSKA come from the germline V gene (reference sequence). The CDR3: CSARLGTGQTQYF. CDR3 nucleotides: TGCAGTGCTAGATTGGGGACAGGGCAGACCCAGTACTTC.

This clonotype has more than one count but fewer than ten. The DNA for the CDR3 is TGTGCCATCAGTGACAGGGGGCAAAGAGAGACCCAGTACTTC. Amino acid sequence: CAISDRGQRETQYF. The V gene is TRBV10-3, the J gene TRBJ2-5; TRBD1 matches 8 bases. The CDR3 is 14 amino acids. Trimming removed 3 bases from V and 4 bases from J; junction bases left unmatched: 4. Germline V gene sequence: CDR1 ENHRY, CDR2 SYGVKD.

This clonotype occurred many times. The rearrangement links TRBV6-1 to TRBJ2-6; 10 bases match TRBD1. Unmatched junction bases numbered 9, after V lost 6 bases and J lost 4 bases. The CDR3 loop spans 17 amino acids. The germline V gene encodes CDR1 MNHNS and CDR2 SASEGT. The CDR3 bases are TGTGCCAGCAGCCGGAGACAGGGGGCGAGGGGGGCCAACGTCCTGACTTTC. Amino acids: CASSRRQGARGANVLTF.

The chain employs TRBV11-2 and TRBJ1-1, with 7 bases aligning to TRBD1. The CDR3 runs 16 residues. Trimming at V came to 5 bases and at J to 4 bases, leaving 13 bases not matched to a gene. The V gene's germline CDR1 is SGHAT and CDR2 FQNNGV. The CDR3, as DNA: TGTGCCAGCAGCCTACTTTTGGGGCAGGGGGTCACTGAAGCTTTCTTT. The encoded protein is CASSLLLGQGVTEAFF.

The chain couples TRBV20-1 to TRBJ1-5; D not certain. V was shortened by 6 bases and J by 3 bases, with 15 bases between the two germline ends. Germline CDR1 reads DFQATT; CDR2 reads SNEGSKA (reference sequence). The CDR3 is 14 residues long. CDR3 in DNA: TGCAGTGCGACAAGTAAAGGGAACAATCAGCCCCAGCATTTT. Translation gives CSATSKGNNQPQHF.

The chain links TRBV5-5 to TRBJ1-2, with D uncertain. Germline values: CDR1 SGHKS, CDR2 YYEKEE (reference sequence). V lost 6 bases and J lost 8, with 14 bases in between. The CDR3 runs to 12 residues. The CDR3 spells CASTQISYGYTF. The CDR3, as DNA: TGTGCCAGCACCCAGATCAGCTACGGCTACACCTTC.

This clonotype has only a few counts. The V call is TRBV15, the J call TRBJ2-5; D not certain. V dropped 5 bases and J dropped 2 bases, with 9 bases sitting between them. The germline V gene has CDR1 LNHNV and CDR2 YYDKDF (reference sequence). This CDR3 is built from 13 residues. The CDR3 sequence: CATSARYQETQYF. The DNA of the CDR3 is TGTGCCACCAGCGCCCGTTATCAAGAGACCCAGTACTTC.

The chain recombines TRBV28 with TRBJ2-4; no definite D call. The V and J ends lost 3 bases and 0 bases respectively, with 6 bases between them. Germline V gives CDR1 MDHEN, CDR2 SYDVKM. The CDR3 consists of 14 residues. This CDR3 reads CASSLILAKNIQYF. In DNA, the CDR3 is TGTGCCAGCAGTTTGATCCTAGCCAAAAACATTCAGTACTTC.

V gene TRBV7-2 combines with J gene TRBJ1-1; D is undetermined. Germline CDR1 is SGHTA and CDR2 is FQGNSA. V shed 3 bases and J shed 4 bases, with 9 bases lying between them. The CDR3 extends over 13 amino acids. The CDR3 coding sequence is TGTGCCAGCAGCTTTGACCGGAGCACTGAAGCTTTCTTT. Amino acids: CASSFDRSTEAFF.

A few counts support this clonotype. The rearrangement joins TRBV20-1 to TRBJ1-6; unclear D gene. The CDR3 has 16 amino acids. The V end lost 0 bases, the J end lost 7 bases, and 16 bases lay between the germline ends. Germline V lookup: CDR1 DFQATT, CDR2 SNEGSKA (reference sequence). The DNA of the CDR3 is TGCAGTGCTAGAGATAGCCTCGGTGTTAAGAATTCACCCCTCCACTTT. Amino acid sequence: CSARDSLGVKNSPLHF.

The chain is built from TRBV19 and TRBJ2-7; weak D call: TRBD2 (7 bases). V was clipped by 5 bases and J by 3 bases, with 14 bases between them. The CDR3 is 14 residues long. The V gene's germline CDR1 is LNHDA and CDR2 SQIVND (reference sequence). The CDR3 region has the DNA TGTGCCAGTAGTCCGGGGGGCTACGACTACGAGCAGTACTTC. Its translation: CASSPGGYDYEQYF. Full variable domain (rest looked up from reference TRBV19 and TRBJ2-7): DGGITQSPKYLFRKEGQNVTLSCEQNLNHDAMYWYRQDPGQGLRLIYYSQIVNDFQKGDIAEGYSVSREKKESFPLTVTSAQKNPTAFYLCASSPGGYDYEQYFGPGTRLTVT.

The J gene is TRBJ2-5, the V gene TRBV28, with D possibly being TRBD1 (6 bases). With the DNA end fitting TRBJ2-7 better, the J assignment may be wrong. The CDR3 is 14 amino acids. Germline CDR1 and CDR2: MDHEN and SYDVKM. The CDR3 bases are TGTGCCAGCAGTGGGGCAGGGGATGGTGACGAGCAGTACTTC. It codes for CASSGAGDGDEQYF.

The chain employs TRBV5-1 and TRBJ1-1; maybe TRBD1 (6 bases). This CDR3 has 17 residues. Germline-derived CDR1 and CDR2 are SGHRS and YFSETQ. Trimming stripped 0 bases from V and 0 bases from J, with 15 bases between. CDR3 DNA: TGCGCCAGCAGCTTGGCTGCGTCAGGGGCCATGAACACTGAAGCTTTCTTT. Protein: CASSLAASGAMNTEAFF.

The chain is built from TRBV7-2 and TRBJ2-4, with D hard to call. The V gene lost 5 bases and the J gene lost 13 bases, with 27 bases spanning the gap. CDR3 size: 16 residues. The germline CDR1 and CDR2 sequences are SGHTA and FQGNSA. The CDR3 is CASSQGSAVTYNEQYF. As DNA, the CDR3 is TGTGCCAGCAGCCAAGGATCCGCGGTGACCTACAATGAGCAGTACTTC.

The CDR3 protein is CASGGMQGGNSYNEQFF. The DNA for the CDR3 is TGTGCTAGTGGTGGAATGCAGGGGGGGAATTCCTACAATGAGCAGTTCTTC. V usage is TRBV12-5 and J usage is TRBJ2-1; either TRBD1 or TRBD2 may supply D (7 bases each). Per the germline V gene, CDR1 is LGHNT and CDR2 is FRNRAP. This CDR3 spans 17 amino acids. Deletions cut 5 bases from V and 1 base from J, with 18 bases between.

This clonotype has more than one count but fewer than ten. The chain uses TRBV29-1 and TRBJ2-3; D assignment may be TRBD1 or TRBD2 (6 bases each). CDR3 size: 13 residues. V gave up 0 bases and J gave up 10 bases, with 14 bases separating them. The V gene's germline CDR1 is SQVTM and CDR2 ANQGSEA. This chain's CDR3 is CSVEDLGGKAQYF. CDR3 in DNA: TGCAGCGTTGAAGATTTGGGGGGCAAGGCGCAGTATTTT.

This clonotype was observed a single time. J is TRBJ1-2 and V is TRBV20-1; unclear D gene. Germline CDR1 is DFQATT and CDR2 is SNEGSKA (reference sequence). Trimming removed 1 base from V and 7 bases from J, with 16 bases in between. The CDR3 runs to 14 residues. This CDR3 reads CSARGVPWESGYTF. The CDR3 bases are TGCAGTGCTAGAGGGGTTCCTTGGGAATCTGGCTACACCTTC.

The rearrangement uses TRBV29-1 and TRBJ2-1; possibly TRBD1 for D (5 bases). Germline V gene sequence: CDR1 SQVTM, CDR2 ANQGSEA. V lost 3 bases and J lost 8, with 11 bases in between. The CDR3 covers 12 residues. This CDR3 reads CSVDEWGDEQFF. CDR3 nucleotide sequence: TGCAGCGTTGATGAGTGGGGCGATGAGCAGTTCTTC.

This clonotype was detected once. The chain links TRBV5-1 to TRBJ2-5; TRBD1 might be the D (6 bases). Trimming stripped 0 bases from V and 4 bases from J, with 16 bases between. CDR3 length: 16 amino acids. Germline values: CDR1 SGHRS, CDR2 YFSETQ. The CDR3: CASSLAGQGLVETQYF. In DNA form, the CDR3 reads TGCGCCAGCAGCTTGGCCGGGCAGGGGCTAGTAGAGACCCAGTACTTC.

With regard to this clonotype: Given a much more abundant clone one base away, this may be a read error. This chain joins TRBV10-3 and TRBJ1-2, with 7 bases identical to TRBD1. CDR1 and CDR2 (germline): ENHRY, SYGVKD. V shed 5 bases and J 4 bases; nucleotides not matched to a gene: 1. The CDR3 length is 12 residues. In DNA, the CDR3 is TGTGCCATCAGTCGACAGGGCTATGGCTACACCTTC. As protein: CAISRQGYGYTF.

This clonotype was observed a handful of times. The chain uses TRBV7-9 and TRBJ2-7, with 12 positions matching TRBD2. V was pared by 1 base and J by 2 bases, with 3 bases of the junction left unmatched. Germline V gene data show CDR1 as SEHNR and CDR2 as FQNEAQ (reference sequence). This CDR3 comprises 16 residues. The CDR3 DNA is TGTGCCAGCAGCTTAGGTACTAGCGGGGGGACCTACGAGCAGTACTTC. Translation gives CASSLGTSGGTYEQYF.

This sequence joins TRBV5-1 and TRBJ2-4, with 9 positions matching TRBD1. This CDR3 contains 16 residues. V dropped 4 bases and J dropped 6; count of bases not matched to a gene: 11. CDR1 is SGHRS and CDR2 is YFSETQ in the germline V gene. CDR3 bases: TGCGCCAGCAGCCACGGAGCGACGGGACAGGGAAACATTCAGTACTTC. This translates into CASSHGATGQGNIQYF.

As DNA, the CDR3 is TGTGCCAGCAGCCGTAGCGGGGGGACCTCCTACAATGAGCAGTTCTTC. Translated, it gives CASSRSGGTSYNEQFF. V gene TRBV7-3 combines with J gene TRBJ2-1; 10 bases match TRBD2. CDR1 and CDR2 from the germline V gene are SGHTA and FQGTGA. This CDR3 has 16 amino acids. The V gene end was trimmed by 5 bases and the J gene end by 0 bases; junction bases not matched to a gene: 4.

This clonotype was seen a handful of times. This may be a read error, as it is one base from a much larger clone. The CDR3 bases are TGTGCCAGCGGGGGACAGACCTACGAGCAGTTCTTC. Translation gives CASGGQTYEQFF. The chain uses TRBV28 and TRBJ2-1, with 7 bases identical to TRBD1. V lost 8 bases and J lost 10; bases outside the gene matches: 8. Germline lookup yields CDR1 MDHEN and CDR2 SYDVKM. This CDR3 is 12 amino acids long.